The clone carrying this TCR beta chain showed up many times. Primers used in a second PCR of roughly 6 to 11 cycles were a sample-barcoded 5' primer and a J-beta primer mix. TCRdb re-analysed the 5' RACE reads in MiXCR, keeping a single row per CDR3 protein. The sample has 900,000 to 950,000 distinct CDR3 sequences, around 29% seen once. V dropped 7 bases and J dropped 0; count of bases not matched to a gene: 5. The CDR3 sequence is 15 residues long. The sample comes from a study of blood T cells in healthy people across ages. These data were likewise used in another study, on T cells of mothers and their children.

This chain connects TRBV12-3 or TRBV12-4 to TRBJ2-1, with 8 bases matching TRBD2. The sequenced sample consisted of blood. This sequence originates from a woman between 40 and 55 years old in good health. The CDR3 sequence: CASTHTSGSYNEQFF. The CDR3 bases are TGTGCCAGCACCCATACTAGCGGCTCCTACAATGAGCAGTTCTTC.